The following is a T cell receptor beta chain sequence with its context. This sample is part of a study of blood T cells in healthy people across ages. Then a second PCR, running about 6 to 12 cycles, was carried out with a sample-barcoded 5' primer and a J-beta primer mix. TCRdb passed the 5' RACE reads through MiXCR, listing each CDR3 protein once. The table has 720,000 or so distinct CDR3 sequences, around 38% seen once; the top ten hold about 30%. The material sequenced was blood. The TCR originated in a man at least 80 years old in good health.

The CDR3 is CASSLRGGPNNSPLHF. The CDR3, as DNA: TGTGCCAGCAGCTTAAGGGGGGGCCCCAATAATTCACCCCTCCACTTT. This sequence joins TRBV7-3 and TRBJ1-6, with D perhaps TRBD1 (6 bases). This CDR3 spans 16 amino acids. CDR1 is SGHTA and CDR2 is FQGTGA in the germline V gene. The germline V and J ends were trimmed by 1 base and 5 bases, with 12 bases remaining between them.